Sequencing of this TCR beta chain was carried out in a study of T cells in Graves' hyperthyroidism and ophthalmopathy. This CDR3 comprises 17 residues. From germline, CDR1 is SEHNR and CDR2 FQNEAQ (reference sequence). Trimming stripped 1 base from V and 0 bases from J, with 13 bases between. This clonotype has just a few counts. The source material, RNA transcripts, was used to amplify TCR beta CDR3 regions. Using the HTBI primer set, a first-round RT-PCR was run on the TCR CDR3. MiXCR was run by TCRdb on the multiplex PCR reads, yielding one entry per CDR3 protein. This sample has a few hundred thousand distinct CDR3 sequences; approximately 15% occur once, and the top ten carry 2.5% to 4%.

The J gene is TRBJ1-5, the V gene TRBV7-9; possible D gene TRBD1, 5 bases. This clonotype was sampled from a woman between 35 and 50 years old with Graves' ophthalmopathy. What was sequenced was blood. The CDR3 protein is CASSLDVDKDSNQPQHF. The CDR3 DNA sequence: TGTGCCAGCAGCTTAGACGTGGACAAGGATAGCAATCAGCCCCAGCATTTT.